These 13 T cell receptor beta chains were sequenced from one sample in a study of T-cell reconstitution after alpha-beta-depleted transplantation in children. Researchers prepared the TCRbeta library using unique molecular identifiers, the study reports. TCRdb analysed the PCR reads with MiXCR anew, one entry per CDR3 protein. This sample yields 300,000 to 400,000 distinct CDR3 sequences, of which about 17% are seen a single time; roughly 41% belongs to the top ten. The material sequenced was PBMCs, mostly from graft donor cells, taken 360 days after TCRalphabeta/CD19-depleted stem cell transplant. The receptors were gathered from a male patient aged 2-9 years who had a stem cell transplant for acute lymphoblastic leukemia, so the T cells may come from the graft donor.

This chain uses TRBV27 with TRBJ2-7, with D unresolved. Germline CDR1 reads MNHEY; CDR2 reads SMNVEV (reference sequence). With 2 bases removed from V and 0 bases from J, the gap between germline ends came to 2 bases. This CDR3 region has 12 residues. The CDR3 loop reads CASSLPSYEQYF. In DNA, the CDR3 is TGTGCCAGCAGTTTACCCTCCTACGAGCAGTACTTC.

The chain uses TRBV4-1 and TRBJ2-2; 8 bases are a match to TRBD2. The CDR3 runs 17 residues. Germline assignment: CDR1 MGHRA and CDR2 YSYEKL. With 1 base clipped from V and 3 bases from J, the junction kept 7 bases outside the gene matches. This CDR3 is CASSQGWREDYTGELFF. CDR3 DNA: TGCGCCAGCAGCCAAGGTTGGCGGGAGGACTACACCGGGGAGCTGTTTTTT.

This clonotype was picked up a small number of times. This chain's CDR3 is CASSARTGGGYEQYF. The DNA for the CDR3 is TGTGCCAGCAGCGCCAGGACAGGGGGAGGCTACGAGCAGTACTTC. The chain recombines TRBV7-6 with TRBJ2-7; 10 nucleotides align to TRBD1. The CDR3 totals 15 residues. Germline CDR1 SGHVS, CDR2 FNYEAQ. J was trimmed by 3 bases and V by 5 bases; bases with no gene match: 7.

The chain is built from TRBV7-9 and TRBJ2-5; D possibly uses TRBD1 or TRBD2 (5 bases each). The CDR3 is 14 residues long. The germline V gene has CDR1 SEHNR and CDR2 FQNEAQ (reference sequence). V was trimmed by 7 bases and J by 4 bases, leaving 16 bases between them. The CDR3 region has the DNA TGTGCCAGCACCTCCGGGACCCAGGGAGAGACCCAGTACTTC. The encoded protein is CASTSGTQGETQYF.

This clonotype was seen only a few times. This rearrangement joins TRBV5-1 to TRBJ2-2; the D gene is possibly TRBD2 (5 bases). Germline CDR1 and CDR2: SGHRS and YFSETQ. The length of the CDR3 is 15 residues. V gave up 2 bases and J gave up 1 base, with 9 bases separating them. DNA of the CDR3: TGCGCCAGCAGCTTTCGAGGGCAGAACACCGGGGAGCTGTTTTTT. Translated: CASSFRGQNTGELFF.

The table lists this clonotype with a few counts. This chain links TRBV20-1 with TRBJ2-5, with 8 bases aligning to TRBD2. This CDR3 has 15 residues. V lost 1 base and J lost 2; bases outside the gene matches: 6. The germline V gene encodes CDR1 DFQATT and CDR2 SNEGSKA (reference sequence). The CDR3 DNA reads TGCAGTGCTAGAGGATTAACTAGCGGTCAAGAGACCCAGTACTTC. Encoded protein: CSARGLTSGQETQYF.

This clonotype was picked up many times. V is TRBV12-3 or TRBV12-4 and J is TRBJ2-5; perhaps TRBD1 as D (6 bases). With 6 bases removed from V and 1 base from J, the gap between germline ends came to 12 bases. The CDR3 is 14 residues long. The DNA of the CDR3 is TGTGCCAGCAGCAAGGTGGGGGCCCAAGAGACCCAGTACTTC. It specifies CASSKVGAQETQYF.

The chain employs TRBV5-1 and TRBJ2-5; 10 bases agree with TRBD2. The CDR3 loop spans 16 amino acids. V was clipped by 0 bases and J by 5 bases; unmatched bases: 7. Germline V gene sequence: CDR1 SGHRS, CDR2 YFSETQ. CDR3 sequence (DNA): TGCGCCAGCAGCTTGGCCCCGACTAGCGGGCGCGAGACCCAGTACTTC. Amino acid sequence: CASSLAPTSGRETQYF.

J is TRBJ2-7 and V is TRBV29-1; D may be TRBD1 or TRBD2 (5 bases each). The CDR3 extends over 13 amino acids. V was pared by 5 bases and J by 1 base, with 12 bases between. Germline values: CDR1 SQVTM, CDR2 ANQGSEA. In DNA, the CDR3 is TGCAGCGTTCCGGGACCTGGGTCCTACGAGCAGTACTTC. The encoded protein is CSVPGPGSYEQYF.

This clonotype was detected once. The chain joins TRBV5-4 to TRBJ2-3; D is undetermined. V gave up 0 bases and J gave up 0 bases, with 20 bases separating them. The CDR3 runs 19 residues. The V gene's germline CDR1 is SGHNT and CDR2 YYREEE (reference sequence). DNA of the CDR3: TGTGCCAGCAGCTTGGCTGGACCCTTTTTGGCGGTTAGCACAGATACGCAGTATTTT. Its translation: CASSLAGPFLAVSTDTQYF.

In its sample, this clonotype was seen a few times. In DNA form, the CDR3 reads TGTGCCATCAGTGAGTCGGGGGGAGTCTACGAGCAGTACTTC. Encoded protein: CAISESGGVYEQYF. The chain joins TRBV10-3 to TRBJ2-7; the D gene is possibly TRBD2 (6 bases). The CDR3 is 14 residues long. With 0 bases removed from V and 3 bases from J, the gap between germline ends came to 9 bases. Germline CDR1 ENHRY, CDR2 SYGVKD.

The genes are TRBV4-2 and TRBJ2-5, with 7 bases matching TRBD1. Germline V gene data show CDR1 as LGHNA and CDR2 as YNFKEQ. V gave up 1 base and J gave up 5 bases; unmatched junction bases: 22. This CDR3 has 20 amino acids. This CDR3 is CASSQGGPWTGDLNVETQYF. As DNA, the CDR3 is TGTGCCAGCAGCCAAGGAGGCCCTTGGACAGGCGACCTAAACGTTGAGACCCAGTACTTC.

The chain combines TRBV5-5 with TRBJ2-7; D possibly corresponds to TRBD1 (5 bases). Trimming stripped 0 bases from V and 0 bases from J, with 13 bases between. The CDR3 has 16 residues. Germline CDR1 reads SGHKS; CDR2 reads YYEKEE (reference sequence). The CDR3 DNA sequence: TGTGCCAGCAGCTTGGAGCACAGGATAGTCTCCTACGAGCAGTACTTC. Translated: CASSLEHRIVSYEQYF.